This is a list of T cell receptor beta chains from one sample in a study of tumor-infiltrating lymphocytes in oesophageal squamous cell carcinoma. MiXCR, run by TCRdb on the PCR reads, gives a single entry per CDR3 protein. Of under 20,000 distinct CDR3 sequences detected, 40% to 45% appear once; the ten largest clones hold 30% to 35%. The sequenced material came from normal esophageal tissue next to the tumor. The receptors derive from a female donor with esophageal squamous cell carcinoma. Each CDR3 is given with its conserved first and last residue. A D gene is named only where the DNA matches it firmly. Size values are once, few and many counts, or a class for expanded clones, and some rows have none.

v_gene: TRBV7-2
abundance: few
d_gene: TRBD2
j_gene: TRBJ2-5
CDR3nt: TGTGCCAGCAGCCGACTAGCGGGTACCCAAGAGACCCAGTACTTC
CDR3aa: CASSRLAGTQETQYF

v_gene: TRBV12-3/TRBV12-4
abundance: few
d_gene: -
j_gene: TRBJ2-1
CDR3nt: TGTGCCAGCAGTTCCCTAGCCCCGCTTTACAATGAGCAGTTCTTC
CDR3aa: CASSSLAPLYNEQFF

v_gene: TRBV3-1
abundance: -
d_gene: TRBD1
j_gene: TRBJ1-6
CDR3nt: TGTGCCAGCAGACCTGGACAGGGGGGACACTCACCCCTCCACTTT
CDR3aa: CASRPGQGGHSPLHF

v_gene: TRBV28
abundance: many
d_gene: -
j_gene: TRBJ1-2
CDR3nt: TGTGCCAGCAGTTTCCCCTCGGGTACTAACTATGGCTACACCTTC
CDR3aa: CASSFPSGTNYGYTF

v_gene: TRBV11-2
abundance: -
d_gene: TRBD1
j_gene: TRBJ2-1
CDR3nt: TGTGCCAGCAGCCAAACAGGGGTGTACAATGAGCAGTTCTTC
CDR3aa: CASSQTGVYNEQFF

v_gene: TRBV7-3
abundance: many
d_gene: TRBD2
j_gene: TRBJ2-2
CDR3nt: TGTGCCAGCAGCCGCGACCTTCGCGGCGGGAGGAATCCCGGGGAGCTGTTTTTT
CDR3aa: CASSRDLRGGRNPGELFF

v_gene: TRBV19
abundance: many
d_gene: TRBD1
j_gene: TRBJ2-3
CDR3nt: TGTGCCAGTACGCAACAGGGGGCTAGGACAGATACGCAGTATTTT
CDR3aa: CASTQQGARTDTQYF

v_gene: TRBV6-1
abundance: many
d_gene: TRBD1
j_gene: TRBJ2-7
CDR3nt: TGTGCCAGCAGTTCCCCGGGACAGACTATCTACGAGCAGTACTTC
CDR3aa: CASSSPGQTIYEQYF

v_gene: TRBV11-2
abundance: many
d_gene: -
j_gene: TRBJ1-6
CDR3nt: TGTGCCAGCAGCTTAGTCGGCTATAATTCACCCCTCCACTTT
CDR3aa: CASSLVGYNSPLHF

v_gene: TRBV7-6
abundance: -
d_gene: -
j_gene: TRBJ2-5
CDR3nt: TGTGCCAGCAGCTTATATCGCCAAGAGACCCAGTACTTC
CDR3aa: CASSLYRQETQYF

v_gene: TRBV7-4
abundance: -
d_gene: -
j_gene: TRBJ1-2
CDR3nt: TGTGCCAGCACCCCGGGGTTGTCGCGGGGCTATGGCTACACCTTC
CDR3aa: CASTPGLSRGYGYTF

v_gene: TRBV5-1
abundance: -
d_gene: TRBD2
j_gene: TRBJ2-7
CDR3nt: TGCGCCAGCACCATGACTAGCGGGGCCAATGAGCAGTACTTC
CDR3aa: CASTMTSGANEQYF

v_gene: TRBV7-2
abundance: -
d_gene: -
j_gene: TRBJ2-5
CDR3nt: TGTGCCAGCAGCTTAGTCGCTAGTCCCGAGACCCAGTACTTC
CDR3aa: CASSLVASPETQYF

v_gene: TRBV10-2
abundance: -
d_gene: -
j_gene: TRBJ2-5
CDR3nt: TGCGCCAGCAGTGAGTCGTTGGACAGACAAGAGACCCAGTACTTC
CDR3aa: CASSESLDRQETQYF

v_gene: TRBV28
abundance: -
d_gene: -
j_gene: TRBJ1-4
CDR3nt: TGTGCCAGCAGTTTCGTCCGGAAGGGAAAACTGTTTTTT
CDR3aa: CASSFVRKGKLFF

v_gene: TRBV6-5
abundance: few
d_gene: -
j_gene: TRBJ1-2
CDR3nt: TGTGCCAGCAGTTACTCTGCAGGGAATGGCTACACCTTC
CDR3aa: CASSYSAGNGYTF

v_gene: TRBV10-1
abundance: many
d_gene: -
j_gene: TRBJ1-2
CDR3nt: TGCGCCAGCAGTGAGTCTGTGGGGTATGGCTACACCTTC
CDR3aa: CASSESVGYGYTF

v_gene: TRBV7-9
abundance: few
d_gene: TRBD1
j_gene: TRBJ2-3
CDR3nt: TGTGCCAGCAGCGCAGTATGGGACAGGGGTTTCGCAGATACGCAGTATTTT
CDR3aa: CASSAVWDRGFADTQYF

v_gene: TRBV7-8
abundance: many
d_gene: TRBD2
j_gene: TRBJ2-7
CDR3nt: TGTGCCAGCAGCCTGTGGGGAGGCGGGGGGCAGTACTTC
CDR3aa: CASSLWGGGGQYF

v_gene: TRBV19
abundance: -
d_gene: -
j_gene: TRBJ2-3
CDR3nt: TGTGCCAGTTCGACCCTGAGCACAGATACGCAGTATTTT
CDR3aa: CASSTLSTDTQYF

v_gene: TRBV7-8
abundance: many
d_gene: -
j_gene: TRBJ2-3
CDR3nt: TGTGCCAGCAGATTGGGACACGCGAACACCGGGGAGCTGTATTTT
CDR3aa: CASRLGHANTGELYF

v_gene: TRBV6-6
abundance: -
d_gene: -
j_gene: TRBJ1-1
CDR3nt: TGTGCCAGCAGGGAAAACAGGGTTAGCCGGAAAGCTTTCTTT
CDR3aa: CASRENRVSRKAFF

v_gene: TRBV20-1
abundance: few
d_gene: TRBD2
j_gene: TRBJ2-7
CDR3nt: TGCAGTGCTAGTAGCGGGAGTAGCTCCTACGAGCAGTACTTC
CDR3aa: CSASSGSSSYEQYF

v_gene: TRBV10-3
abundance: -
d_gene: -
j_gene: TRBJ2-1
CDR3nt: TGTGCCATCACCCCTTCCCCGGGACTTCACTCCTACAATGAGCAGTTCTTC
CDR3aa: CAITPSPGLHSYNEQFF

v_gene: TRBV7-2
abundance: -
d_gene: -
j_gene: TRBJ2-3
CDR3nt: TGTGCCAGCAGCCTGTCGGGAGCGGGAGATACGCAGTATTTT
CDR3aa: CASSLSGAGDTQYF

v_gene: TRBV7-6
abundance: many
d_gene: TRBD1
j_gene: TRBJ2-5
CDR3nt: TGTGCCAGCAGCTTAGCCGGGACAGACGAGACCCAGTACTTC
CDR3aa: CASSLAGTDETQYF

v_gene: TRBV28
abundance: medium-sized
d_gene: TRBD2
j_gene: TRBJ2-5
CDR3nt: TGTGCCAGCTCACGGCCTAGCGGACAAGAGACCCAGTACTTC
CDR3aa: CASSRPSGQETQYF

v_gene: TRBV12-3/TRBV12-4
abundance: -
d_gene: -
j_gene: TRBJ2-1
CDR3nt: TGTGCCAGCAGTTTTCGGACCTTTAATGAGCAGTTCTTC
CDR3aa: CASSFRTFNEQFF

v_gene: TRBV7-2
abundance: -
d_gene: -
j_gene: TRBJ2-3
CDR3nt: TGTGCCAGCAGCTTATCTCCCCTTGGTGGTTCACCCCTCCACTTC
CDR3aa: CASSLSPLGGSPLHF

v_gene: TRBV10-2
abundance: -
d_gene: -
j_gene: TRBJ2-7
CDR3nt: TGCGCCAGCAGTCAGACGTCCTACGAGCAGTACTTC
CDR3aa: CASSQTSYEQYF

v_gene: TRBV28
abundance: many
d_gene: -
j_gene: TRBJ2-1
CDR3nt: TGTGCCAGCAGTTTAAACCCAAATGAGCAGTTCTTC
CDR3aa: CASSLNPNEQFF

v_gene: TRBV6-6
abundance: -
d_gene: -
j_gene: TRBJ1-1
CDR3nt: TGTGCCAGCACAGGGAGGTATAGGGCTTTCTTT
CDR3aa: CASTGRYRAFF

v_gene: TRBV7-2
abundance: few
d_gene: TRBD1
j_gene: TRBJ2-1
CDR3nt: TGTGCCAGCAGCTCAAACAGGGGGCTGGGCAATGAGCAGTTCTTC
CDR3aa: CASSSNRGLGNEQFF

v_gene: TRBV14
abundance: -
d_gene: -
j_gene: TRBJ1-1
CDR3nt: TGTGCCAGCAGCCAAGTTCGGGGGGCTGAAGCTTTCTTT
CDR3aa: CASSQVRGAEAFF

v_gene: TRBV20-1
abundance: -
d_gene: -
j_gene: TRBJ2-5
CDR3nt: TGTACCATGAGAACGACAGGCCAAGAGACCCAGTACTTC
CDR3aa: CTMRTTGQETQYF

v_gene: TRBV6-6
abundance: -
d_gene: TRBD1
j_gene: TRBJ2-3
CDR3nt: TGTGCCAGCAGCCCCTCGGCGGACAGGGGGTCATATACGCAGTATTTT
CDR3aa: CASSPSADRGSYTQYF

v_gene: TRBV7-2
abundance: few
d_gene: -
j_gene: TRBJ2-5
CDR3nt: TGTGCCAGCAGTTCACAGGCGGGACAGAATTCACCCCTCCACTTC
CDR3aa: CASSSQAGQNSPLHF

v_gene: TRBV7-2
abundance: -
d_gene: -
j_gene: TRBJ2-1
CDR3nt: TGTGCCAGCAGAGACGGGACTCGAGAGCAGTTCTTC
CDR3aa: CASRDGTREQFF

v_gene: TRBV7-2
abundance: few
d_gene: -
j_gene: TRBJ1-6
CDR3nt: TGTGCCAGCAAGCGACAGCAAGAGACCCAGTACTTT
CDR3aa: CASKRQQETQYF

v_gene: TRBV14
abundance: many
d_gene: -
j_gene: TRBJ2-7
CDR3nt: TGTGCCAGCAGCCAAGTGGGGGTCGAGCAGTACTTC
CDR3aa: CASSQVGVEQYF

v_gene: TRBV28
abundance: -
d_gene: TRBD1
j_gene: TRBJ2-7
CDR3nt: TGTGCCAGCAGGGGGGGACAGGGGATCTACGAGCAGTACTTC
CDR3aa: CASRGGQGIYEQYF

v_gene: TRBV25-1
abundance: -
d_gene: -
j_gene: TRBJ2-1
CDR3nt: TGTGCCAGCAGTGCGGGGGTTAAGCAGTTCTTC
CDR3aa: CASSAGVKQFF

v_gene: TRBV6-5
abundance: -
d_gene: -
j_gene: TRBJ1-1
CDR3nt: TGTGCCAGCAGTCTGCGTACTGGAGGGACTGAAGCTTTCTTT
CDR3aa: CASSLRTGGTEAFF

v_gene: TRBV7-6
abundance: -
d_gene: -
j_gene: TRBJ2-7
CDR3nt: TGTGCCAGCAGTTTAACGGTCCAGGTAAACCACGAGCAGTACTTC
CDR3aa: CASSLTVQVNHEQYF

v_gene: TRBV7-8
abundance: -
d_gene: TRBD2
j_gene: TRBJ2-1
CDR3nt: TGTGCCAGCAGCTCGACTAGCGGAAGAGGCTCCTACAATGAGCAGTTCTTC
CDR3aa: CASSSTSGRGSYNEQFF

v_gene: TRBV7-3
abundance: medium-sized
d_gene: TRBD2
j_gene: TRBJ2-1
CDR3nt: TGTGCCAGCAGCTTGAGAGGGGGGACTAGCGGGAACAATGAGCAGTTCTTC
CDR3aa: CASSLRGGTSGNNEQFF

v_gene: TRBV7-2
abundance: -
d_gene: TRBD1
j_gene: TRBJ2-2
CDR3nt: TGTGCCAGCAGCCTCGGACAGGGCGGCGGGGAGCTGTTTTTT
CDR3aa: CASSLGQGGGELFF

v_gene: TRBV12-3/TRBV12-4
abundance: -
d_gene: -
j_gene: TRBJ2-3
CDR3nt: TGTGCCAGCAGTTCAGAACGGACTACCGGGGAGCTGTATTTT
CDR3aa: CASSSERTTGELYF

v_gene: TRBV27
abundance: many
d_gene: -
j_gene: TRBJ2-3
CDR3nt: TGTGCCAGCAGTCGCCAGGGGGATACGCAGTATTTT
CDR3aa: CASSRQGDTQYF

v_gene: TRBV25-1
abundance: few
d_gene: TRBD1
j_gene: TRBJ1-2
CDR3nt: TGTGCCAGCAGTGAACCCGGGACAGGGGGCGCACTCTATGGCTACACCTTC
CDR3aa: CASSEPGTGGALYGYTF

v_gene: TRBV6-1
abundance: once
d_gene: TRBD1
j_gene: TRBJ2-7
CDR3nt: TGTGCCAGCAGATTAGCCGGGACAGGGGTCTACGAGCAGTACTTC
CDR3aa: CASRLAGTGVYEQYF

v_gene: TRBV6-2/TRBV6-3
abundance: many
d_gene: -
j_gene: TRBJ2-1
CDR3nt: TGTGCCAGCAGTTATGTGGGCTACAATGAGCAGTTCTTC
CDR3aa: CASSYVGYNEQFF

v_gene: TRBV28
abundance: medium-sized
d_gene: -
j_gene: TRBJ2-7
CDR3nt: TGTGCCAGCAGTACCGAGGGGCGGTGGGTCCGCGAGCAGTACTTC
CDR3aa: CASSTEGRWVREQYF

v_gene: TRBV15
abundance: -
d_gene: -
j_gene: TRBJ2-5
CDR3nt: TGTGCCACCAGCAGACCGTGGGAGGGCCAGGGGGAGCAGTACTTC
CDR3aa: CATSRPWEGQGEQYF

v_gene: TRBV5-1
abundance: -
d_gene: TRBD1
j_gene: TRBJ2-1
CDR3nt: TGCGCCAGCAGCTGGACAGGGTCGAATGAGCAGTTCTTC
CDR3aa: CASSWTGSNEQFF

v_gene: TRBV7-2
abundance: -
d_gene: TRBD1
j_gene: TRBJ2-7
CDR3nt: TGTGCCAGCAGCCTAATTACGGGACAGGCCTACGAGCAGTACTTC
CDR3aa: CASSLITGQAYEQYF

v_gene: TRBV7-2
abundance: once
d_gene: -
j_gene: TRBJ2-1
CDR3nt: TGTGCCAGCAGCCCACCTTACTACGAGCAGTTCTTC
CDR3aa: CASSPPYYEQFF

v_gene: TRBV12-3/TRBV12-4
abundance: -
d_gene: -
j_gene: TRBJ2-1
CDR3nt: TGTGCCAGCAAAGTGGGCAATGAGCAGTTCTTC
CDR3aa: CASKVGNEQFF

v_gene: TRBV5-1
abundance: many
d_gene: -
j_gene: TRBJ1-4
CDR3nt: TGCGCCAGCAGCTTGGCCGGGCTCACGACTAATGAAAAACTGTTTTTT
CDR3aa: CASSLAGLTTNEKLFF

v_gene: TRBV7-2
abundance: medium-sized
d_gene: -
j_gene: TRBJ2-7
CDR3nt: TGTGCCAGCAGCTTAGGGGCTACCGTCAGGAGCTCCTACGAGCAGTACTTC
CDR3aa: CASSLGATVRSSYEQYF